The TCR beta chain under discussion was sequenced for a study of lymphopenia after photon versus proton radiotherapy. The CDR3 loop spans 15 amino acids. V was trimmed by 3 bases and J by 2 bases, leaving 13 bases between them. Looked up from germline, CDR1 is MDHEN and CDR2 is SYDVKM. To note about this clone: This CDR3 is also generated by other DNA sequences in the sample.

Method: immunoSEQ multiplex PCR; TCRdb's copy keeps in-frame clones and lacks some. The data show some 25,000 clones, approximately 85% seen once. The source of this sequence is a man aged 25 to 45 with gastric cancer. The chain is built from TRBV28 and TRBJ2-5; TRBD1 might be the D (7 bases). The material was peripheral blood, obtained from a patient treated with photon-based radiotherapy. The CDR3 protein is CASSLGGQLQETQYF. CDR3 sequence (DNA): TGTGCCAGCAGTTTGGGGGGACAGTTACAAGAGACCCAGTACTTC. The full variable domain, rest sourced from reference TRBV28 and TRBJ2-5, is DVKVTQSSRYLVKRTGEKVFLECVQDMDHENMFWYRQDPGLGLRLIYFSYDVKMKEKGDIPEGYSVSREKKERFSLILESASTNQTSMYLCASSLGGQLQETQYFGPGTRLLVL.